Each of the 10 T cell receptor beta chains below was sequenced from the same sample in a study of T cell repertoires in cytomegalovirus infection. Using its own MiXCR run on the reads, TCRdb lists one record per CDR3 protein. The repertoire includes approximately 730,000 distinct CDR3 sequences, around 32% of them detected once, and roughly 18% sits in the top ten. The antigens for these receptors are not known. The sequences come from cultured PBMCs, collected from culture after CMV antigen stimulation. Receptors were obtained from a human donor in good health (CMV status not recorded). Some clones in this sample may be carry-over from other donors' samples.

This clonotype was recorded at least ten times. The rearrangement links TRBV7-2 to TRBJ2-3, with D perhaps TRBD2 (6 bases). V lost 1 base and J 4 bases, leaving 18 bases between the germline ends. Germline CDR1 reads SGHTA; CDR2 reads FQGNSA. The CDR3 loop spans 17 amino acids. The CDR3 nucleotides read TGTGCCAGCAGCTTAGTTCCCCGCCGGGGAGGCGCAGATACGCAGTATTTT. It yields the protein CASSLVPRRGGADTQYF.

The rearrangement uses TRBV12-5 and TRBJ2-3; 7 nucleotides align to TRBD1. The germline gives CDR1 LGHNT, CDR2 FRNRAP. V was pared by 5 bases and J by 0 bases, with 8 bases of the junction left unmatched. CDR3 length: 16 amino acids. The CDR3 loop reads CASGAKGAASTDTQYF. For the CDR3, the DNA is TGTGCTAGTGGTGCCAAGGGGGCGGCCAGCACAGATACGCAGTATTTT.

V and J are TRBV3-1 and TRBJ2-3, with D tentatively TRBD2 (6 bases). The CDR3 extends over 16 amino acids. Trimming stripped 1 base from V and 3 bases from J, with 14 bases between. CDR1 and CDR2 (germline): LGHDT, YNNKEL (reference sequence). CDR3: CASSQAPFGGTDTQYF. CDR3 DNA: TGTGCCAGCAGCCAAGCACCCTTTGGGGGGACAGATACGCAGTATTTT.

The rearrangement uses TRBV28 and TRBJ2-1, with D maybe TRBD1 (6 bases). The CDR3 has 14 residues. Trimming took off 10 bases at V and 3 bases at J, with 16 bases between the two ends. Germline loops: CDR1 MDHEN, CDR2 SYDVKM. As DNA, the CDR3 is TGTGCCACCCAACCCAGGGGTAACTACAATGAGCAGTTCTTC. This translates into CATQPRGNYNEQFF.

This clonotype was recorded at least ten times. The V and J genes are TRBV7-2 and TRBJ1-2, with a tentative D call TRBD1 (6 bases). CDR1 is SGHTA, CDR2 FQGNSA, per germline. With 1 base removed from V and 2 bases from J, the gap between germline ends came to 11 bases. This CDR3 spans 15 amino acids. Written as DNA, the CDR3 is TGTGCCAGCAGCTTAGGGGCAGGGGTCAACTATGGCTACACCTTC. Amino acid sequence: CASSLGAGVNYGYTF.

The CDR3 DNA reads as TGTGCCAGCAGTTTCTTCGGCTACGAGCAGTACTTC. It translates to CASSFFGYEQYF. This sequence joins TRBV12-3 or TRBV12-4 and TRBJ2-7; D is uncertain. The germline V and J ends were trimmed by 3 bases and 3 bases, with 6 bases remaining between them. This CDR3 has 12 amino acids.

The CDR3 loop is CSARLAGGDLYEQYF. The CDR3 region has the DNA TGCAGTGCTAGACTAGCGGGGGGAGACCTCTACGAGCAGTACTTC. The chain joins TRBV20-1 to TRBJ2-7; 11 bases fit TRBD2. V lost 2 bases and J lost 3; bases outside the gene matches: 6. CDR1 DFQATT and CDR2 SNEGSKA come from the germline V gene (reference sequence). This CDR3 region has 15 residues.

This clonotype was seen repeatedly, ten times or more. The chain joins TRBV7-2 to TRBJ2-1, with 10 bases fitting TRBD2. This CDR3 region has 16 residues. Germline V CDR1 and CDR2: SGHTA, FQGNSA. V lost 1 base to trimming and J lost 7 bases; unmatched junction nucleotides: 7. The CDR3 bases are TGTGCCAGCAGCTTAGTTCCGGGACTAGCGATAAATGAGCAGTTCTTC. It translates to CASSLVPGLAINEQFF.

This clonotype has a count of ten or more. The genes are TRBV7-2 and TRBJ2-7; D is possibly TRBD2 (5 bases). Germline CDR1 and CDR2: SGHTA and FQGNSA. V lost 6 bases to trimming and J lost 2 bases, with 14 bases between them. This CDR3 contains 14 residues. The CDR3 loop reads CASSRTGKAYEQYF. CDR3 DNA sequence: TGTGCCAGCAGTCGTACCGGGAAAGCCTACGAGCAGTACTTC.

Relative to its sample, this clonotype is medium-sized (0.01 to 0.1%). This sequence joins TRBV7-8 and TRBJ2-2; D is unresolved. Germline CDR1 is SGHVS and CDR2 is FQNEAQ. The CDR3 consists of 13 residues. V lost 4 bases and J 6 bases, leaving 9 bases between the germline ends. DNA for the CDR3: TGTGCCAGCAGCTGGCCGCGTTCCGGGGAGCTGTTTTTT. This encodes CASSWPRSGELFF.